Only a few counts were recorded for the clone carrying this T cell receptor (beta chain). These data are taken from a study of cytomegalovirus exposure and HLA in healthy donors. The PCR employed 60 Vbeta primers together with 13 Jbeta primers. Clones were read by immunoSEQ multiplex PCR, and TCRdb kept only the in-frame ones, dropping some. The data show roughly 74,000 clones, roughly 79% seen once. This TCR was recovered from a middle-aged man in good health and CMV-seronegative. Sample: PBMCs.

The CDR3 DNA reads as TGTGCCAGCAGCCTCGCCCTAGCGGTATACGAGCAGTACTTC. Translated: CASSLALAVYEQYF. The chain is built from TRBV11-2 and TRBJ2-7, with 7 bases identical to TRBD2. Germline loops: CDR1 SGHAT, CDR2 FQNNGV. J gave up 4 bases and V 5 bases, and 8 bases lay outside the gene matches. CDR3 length equals 14 residues.